This TCR beta chain was documented in a study of blood T cell repertoires in COVID-19 (dated by TCRdb to about 2020). At the level of the whole study: Collaborator samples came from the United States, Italy and Spain and covered acute and convalescent phases of COVID-19. The prospective study material was composed of cDNA or gDNA derived from T cells, B-cell-depleted T cells, or PBMCs. The dataset comprised deeply sampled blood TCRbeta repertoires from subjects exposed to, actively infected with, or recovered from COVID-19. The repertoires were made available in a free public database intended to serve as a resource for research on the immune response to SARS-CoV-2. Samples were obtained from the ongoing ImmuneRACE study (first 160 participants) and from 1,000 to 1,500 subjects provided by 6 global collaborators. The sample metadata nearly always contained a de-identified subject ID, COVID-19 status, age in years and sex. Where available, HLA class I and class II types were obtained from metadata supplied by the sample provider rather than from assay-based typing.

Another Seattle source contributed samples from volunteer blood donors who had recovered from COVID-19. Each collaborating institution followed its own protocols to collect whole blood in K2EDTA tubes. For TCRbeta analysis, collaborators shipped samples as frozen whole blood, isolated PBMCs, or DNA extracted from either of those sample types. TCRbeta CDR3 regions were amplified from genomic DNA using the immunoSEQ Assay, a bias-controlled multiplex PCR. In the paper's pipeline: The number of nucleated cells in each sample was estimated from the amplification of reference gene primers within the assay. To quantify the absolute abundance of each unique TCRbeta CDR3 rearrangement, sequence reads were collapsed and filtered. For each sample, productive Simpson clonality was calculated by taking the square root of Simpson's diversity index across productive rearrangements. Entries here come from immuneACCESS through TCRdb and include only in-frame sequences with V and J called. Some clones fail to appear in such tables; in the studies checked, an unresolved V gene covers under half of the shortfall, and the cause of the remainder is unknown. That table furnishes V, J and clone size, whereas the DNA furnished D and trimming. For this sample there are about 100,000 clones; less than 85% appear just once. The ten largest clones take up around 9% of the sample.

About this clone: Its antigen specificity is not known. Qualities for individual bases were not recorded, and no much larger clone is one base off.

General study outcomes and caveats: The quantity of clinical and demographic metadata differed by source and by participant and was supplied without curation.

The receptor was isolated from a man aged 50 to 59 who had recovered from COVID-19. The sample taken for sequencing was peripheral blood.

CDR3 loop: CASSRGLDYYEQYF. DNA sequence: TGTGCCAGCAGCCGCGGACTAGACTACTACGAGCAGTACTTC. The rearrangement joined TRBV7-2 to TRBJ2-7, with 7 bases matching TRBD2. For this chain, trimming is 5 bases at the V end and 3 bases at the J end, and the number of junction bases without a gene match is 7. The germline V gene supplies CDR1 SGHTA and CDR2 FQGNSA. From cysteine to phenylalanine, the CDR3 is 14 amino acids long. Only the CDR3 portion is preserved as DNA: 42 bases, with reading frame beginning at the first base. Full variable domain (CDR3 extended with the reference TRBV7-2 and TRBJ2-7 proteins): GAGVSQSPSNKVTEKGKDVELRCDPISGHTALYWYRQSLGQGLEFLIYFQGNSAPDKSGLPSDRFSAERTGGSVSTLTIQRTQQEDSAVYLCASSRGLDYYEQYFGPGTRLTVT.